These 25 T cell receptor beta chains were all obtained from the same sample, sequenced in a study of tumor-infiltrating lymphocytes in localized non-small cell lung cancer. The method was immunoSEQ multiplex PCR; TCRdb's version includes in-frame clones alone and lacks a portion of them. The sample contains under 8,500 clones, 74% of which appear only once. Sample: lung tumor tissue. The source of these receptors is a human donor with non-small cell lung cancer.

V usage is TRBV5-1 and J usage is TRBJ1-3; no clear D. V lost 0 bases to trimming and J lost 8 bases, with 12 bases between them. This CDR3 is built from 14 residues. CDR1 is SGHRS, CDR2 YFSETQ, per germline. CDR3 DNA sequence: TGCGCCAGCAGCTTGGGGTCGGGGAAGGACACCATATATTTT. Translating gives CASSLGSGKDTIYF.

The genes are TRBV2 and TRBJ2-7; the D is unclear. Trimming pared 8 bases from V and 6 bases from J, leaving 17 bases between. CDR1 and CDR2 (germline): SNHLY, FYNNEI. The CDR3 is made up of 13 amino acids. This CDR3 is CASQDSLTREQYF. In DNA, the CDR3 is TGTGCCAGCCAGGATAGCCTGACACGCGAGCAGTACTTC. Full variable domain (rest looked up from reference TRBV2 and TRBJ2-7): EPEVTQTPSHQVTQMGQEVILRCVPISNHLYFYWYRQILGQKVEFLVSFYNNEISEKSEIFDDQFSVERPDGSNFTLKIRSTKLEDSAMYFCASQDSLTREQYFGPGTRLTVT.

This chain uses TRBV5-5 with TRBJ2-1; 10 nucleotides line up with TRBD2. There are 14 residues in the CDR3. The ends lost 6 bases at V and 3 bases at J; junction bases unmatched: 3. Germline-derived CDR1 and CDR2 are SGHKS and YYEKEE (reference sequence). The DNA for the CDR3 is TGTGCCAGCATGCTAGCGGGAGTCTACAATGAGCAGTTCTTC. As protein: CASMLAGVYNEQFF.

The chain employs TRBV19 and TRBJ2-7; D is undetermined. CDR3 length equals 11 residues. V shed 3 bases and J shed 7 bases, with 7 bases lying between them. CDR1 and CDR2 from the germline V gene are LNHDA and SQIVND (reference sequence). The CDR3 protein is CASSIGWEQYF. The CDR3 DNA reads TGTGCCAGTAGTATCGGGTGGGAGCAGTACTTC.

The chain carries TRBV4-1 and TRBJ1-2; no clear D. Germline assignment: CDR1 MGHRA and CDR2 YSYEKL. The CDR3 has 15 residues. With 0 bases removed from V and 8 bases from J, the gap between germline ends came to 16 bases. CDR3 in amino acids: CASSQDGNSRSGYTF. The CDR3 DNA follows: TGCGCCAGCAGCCAAGATGGTAACAGCCGGTCAGGCTACACCTTC.

This clone has only a few counts. The V and J genes are TRBV11-2 and TRBJ2-7; TRBD1 matches at 7 bases. The J segment lost 3 bases and the V segment lost 0 bases, leaving 5 bases of the junction unmatched. Germline lookup yields CDR1 SGHAT and CDR2 FQNNGV. The CDR3 consists of 15 residues. CDR3 sequence reads: CASSLDGDRYYEQYF. The CDR3 nucleotides read TGTGCCAGCAGCTTAGATGGGGACAGATACTACGAGCAGTACTTC.

This sequence joins TRBV7-2 and TRBJ2-7, with D possibly matching TRBD2 (6 bases). Per the germline V gene, CDR1 is SGHTA and CDR2 is FQGNSA. V lost 1 base, J lost 0 bases, and 7 bases lay in between. The length of the CDR3 is 14 residues. DNA for the CDR3: TGTGCCAGCAGCTTAGGGGACTCCTCCTACGAGCAGTACTTC. Its protein product is CASSLGDSSYEQYF.

The V gene is TRBV7-9, the J gene TRBJ2-3; TRBD2 aligns across 12 bases. Germline CDR1 reads SEHNR; CDR2 reads FQNEAQ (reference sequence). This CDR3 spans 16 amino acids. Germline trimming cut 5 bases from V and 2 bases from J; bases unmatched to any gene: 5. This CDR3 reads CASSRGLAGYTDTQYF. The CDR3 region has the DNA TGTGCCAGCAGCCGAGGACTAGCGGGGTACACAGATACGCAGTATTTT.

V is TRBV6-9 and J is TRBJ2-5, with 8 bases identical to TRBD2. CDR3 length: 17 residues. Germline V gene lookup returns CDR1 MNHGY and CDR2 SVAAGI. V shed 6 bases, J shed 3 bases, and the junction held 15 bases outside the gene matches. The chain's CDR3 is CASRARGGAGAKETQYF. The CDR3 DNA follows: TGTGCCAGCAGGGCGCGTGGAGGAGCGGGGGCCAAAGAGACCCAGTACTTC.

V gene TRBV2 combines with J gene TRBJ1-2, with 11 positions matching TRBD1. The J segment lost 7 bases and the V segment lost 9 bases, leaving 4 bases of the junction unmatched. The CDR3 extends over 12 amino acids. Germline V gene lookup returns CDR1 SNHLY and CDR2 FYNNEI. CDR3 in amino acids: CASPGQGGGYTF. In nucleotides, the CDR3 is TGTGCCAGTCCGGGACAGGGGGGTGGCTACACCTTC.

This chain uses TRBV7-9 with TRBJ2-1, with D possibly called TRBD1 or TRBD2 (5 bases each). Trimming left V 7 bases short and J 5 bases short, with 15 bases between. CDR1 is SEHNR and CDR2 is FQNEAQ in the germline V gene (reference sequence). The length of the CDR3 is 14 residues. The CDR3 region is CASIALGRDNEQFF. The CDR3 coding sequence is TGTGCCAGCATCGCACTGGGACGGGACAATGAGCAGTTCTTC.

V usage is TRBV5-1 and J usage is TRBJ2-1; the D gene could be TRBD1 or TRBD2 (5 bases each). The CDR3 runs to 15 residues. V was clipped by 4 bases and J by 0 bases, with 11 bases between them. CDR1 and CDR2 (germline): SGHRS, YFSETQ. CDR3 sequence: CASSRDGSSYNEQFF. CDR3 coding DNA: TGCGCCAGCAGCCGGGACGGCAGCTCCTACAATGAGCAGTTCTTC. Variable domain in full (rest from reference TRBV5-1 and TRBJ2-1): KAGVTQTPRYLIKTRGQQVTLSCSPISGHRSVSWYQQTPGQGLQFLFEYFSETQRNKGNFPGRFSGRQFSNSRSEMNVSTLELGDSALYLCASSRDGSSYNEQFFGPGTRLTVL.

This rearrangement joins TRBV11-3 to TRBJ2-1, with 8 bases matching TRBD2. Germline CDR1 reads SGHNT; CDR2 reads YENEEA. Trimming removed 1 base from V and 9 bases from J; junction bases left unmatched: 5. CDR3 length: 14 amino acids. DNA of the CDR3: TGTGCCAGCAGCTTAGCCCCGCGGGGGGCTGAGCAGTTCTTC. It yields the protein CASSLAPRGAEQFF.

This chain uses TRBV27 with TRBJ2-1; D gene uncertain. V lost 8 bases and J 10 bases, leaving 12 bases between the germline ends. Germline CDR1 is MNHEY and CDR2 is SMNVEV (reference sequence). The CDR3 has 11 residues. The CDR3 sequence is CASGSLPEQFF. The CDR3 DNA is TGTGCCAGCGGCTCTCTTCCGGAGCAGTTCTTC.

The chain is built from TRBV5-5 and TRBJ1-6, with D perhaps TRBD1 (6 bases). V gave up 4 bases and J gave up 6 bases, with 14 bases separating them. The CDR3 extends over 15 amino acids. Germline V lookup: CDR1 SGHKS, CDR2 YYEKEE (reference sequence). The CDR3 coding sequence is TGTGCCAGCAGCGCCGGGACACCCTTTAATTCACCCCTCCACTTT. Its translation is CASSAGTPFNSPLHF.

There are a few counts of this clone. This chain uses TRBV25-1 with TRBJ1-2; no reliable D call. V was cut by 7 bases and J by 4 bases, with 13 bases left in between. Germline V gene data show CDR1 as MGHDK and CDR2 as SYGVNS. This CDR3 is built from 13 residues. CDR3 DNA: TGTGCCAGCATGGACGGTTCGGCCTATGGCTACACCTTC. It translates to CASMDGSAYGYTF.

The V and J genes are TRBV7-9 and TRBJ1-4; 7 bases match TRBD1. V lost 4 bases and J lost 5; bases outside the gene matches: 4. There are 14 residues in the CDR3. The V gene's germline CDR1 is SEHNR and CDR2 FQNEAQ (reference sequence). The CDR3 DNA follows: TGTGCCAGCAGCTCACAGGGGCTCAATGAAAAACTGTTTTTT. This sequence encodes CASSSQGLNEKLFF.

The chain has TRBV7-7 and TRBJ2-2; D is unclear. CDR1 is SSHAT, CDR2 FNYEAQ, per germline (reference sequence). This CDR3 is built from 13 residues. Between the trimmed V and J ends, which lost 3 bases and 2 bases, there was a span of 4 bases. The CDR3: CASSLLNTGELFF. CDR3 nucleotides: TGTGCCAGCAGCTTGTTAAACACCGGGGAGCTGTTTTTT. The full variable domain, rest sourced from reference TRBV7-7 and TRBJ2-2, is GAGVSQSPRYKVTKRGQDVTLRCDPISSHATLYWYQQALGQGPEFLTYFNYEAQPDKSGLPSDRFSAERPEGSISTLTIQRTEQRDSAMYRCASSLLNTGELFFGEGSRLTVL.

This rearrangement joins TRBV5-1 to TRBJ1-2; D may be TRBD1 (6 bases). CDR3 length: 14 amino acids. Germline loops: CDR1 SGHRS, CDR2 YFSETQ. Trimming stripped 4 bases from V and 6 bases from J, with 16 bases between. The CDR3: CASSSEGGADGYTF. The CDR3 coding sequence is TGCGCCAGCAGCAGTGAGGGGGGCGCGGATGGCTACACCTTC.

The chain has TRBV7-8 and TRBJ2-1; D may match TRBD1 or TRBD2 (6 bases each). V was pared by 1 base and J by 9 bases, with 10 bases between. Germline V gene data show CDR1 as SGHVS and CDR2 as FQNEAQ. There are 13 residues in the CDR3. CDR3 sequence: CASSLGGAFEQFF. CDR3 nucleotide sequence: TGTGCCAGCAGCTTAGGGGGGGCATTTGAGCAGTTCTTC. Complete variable domain (other parts from reference TRBV7-8 and TRBJ2-1): GAGVSQSPRYKVAKRGQDVALRCDPISGHVSLFWYQQALGQGPEFLTYFQNEAQLDKSGLPSDRFFAERPEGSVSTLKIQRTQQEDSAVYLCASSLGGAFEQFFGPGTRLTVL.

This clone was recorded only once. The chain couples TRBV30 to TRBJ1-5; 7 positions agree with TRBD1. CDR1 and CDR2 (germline): GTSNPN, SVGIG (reference sequence). The CDR3 has 13 amino acids. V lost 5 bases to trimming and J lost 4 bases; unmatched junction nucleotides: 5. In DNA form, the CDR3 reads TGTGCCTGGGGGGACAGACCTAATCAGCCCCAGCATTTT. Its translation: CAWGDRPNQPQHF.

This sequence joins TRBV6-1 and TRBJ1-1; D gene uncertain. The ends were cut back, 4 bases at V and 4 bases at J, with 7 bases in the middle. Germline V gene data show CDR1 as MNHNS and CDR2 as SASEGT. The CDR3 loop spans 12 amino acids. This CDR3 reads CASSVWSTEAFF. The CDR3 bases are TGTGCCAGCAGTGTATGGAGCACTGAAGCTTTCTTT.

The chain has TRBV2 and TRBJ2-7; D uncertain. The CDR3 is made up of 11 amino acids. Between the trimmed V and J ends, which lost 8 bases and 2 bases, there was a span of 7 bases. CDR1 is SNHLY and CDR2 is FYNNEI in the germline V gene. The CDR3 sequence is CASLITYEQYF. The CDR3 DNA reads TGTGCCAGCCTCATAACCTACGAGCAGTACTTC.

The chain joins TRBV2 to TRBJ1-2; possible D gene TRBD1, 5 bases. Germline CDR1 and CDR2: SNHLY and FYNNEI. There are 15 residues in the CDR3. Trimming shortened V by 7 bases and J by 0 bases, and 15 bases separated the two germline ends. The CDR3 DNA reads TGTGCCAGCATTAGAGGGGTCAGGGCTAACTATGGCTACACCTTC. This encodes CASIRGVRANYGYTF.

This clone was seen once. V and J are TRBV7-9 and TRBJ1-1; a possible D gene is TRBD1 (5 bases). Per germline, CDR1 SEHNR and CDR2 FQNEAQ (reference sequence). The length of the CDR3 is 10 residues. Trimming left V 5 bases short and J 11 bases short, with 9 bases between. The CDR3 sequence is CASSRDGAFF. CDR3 coding DNA: TGTGCCAGCAGCCGGGACGGGGCTTTCTTT.